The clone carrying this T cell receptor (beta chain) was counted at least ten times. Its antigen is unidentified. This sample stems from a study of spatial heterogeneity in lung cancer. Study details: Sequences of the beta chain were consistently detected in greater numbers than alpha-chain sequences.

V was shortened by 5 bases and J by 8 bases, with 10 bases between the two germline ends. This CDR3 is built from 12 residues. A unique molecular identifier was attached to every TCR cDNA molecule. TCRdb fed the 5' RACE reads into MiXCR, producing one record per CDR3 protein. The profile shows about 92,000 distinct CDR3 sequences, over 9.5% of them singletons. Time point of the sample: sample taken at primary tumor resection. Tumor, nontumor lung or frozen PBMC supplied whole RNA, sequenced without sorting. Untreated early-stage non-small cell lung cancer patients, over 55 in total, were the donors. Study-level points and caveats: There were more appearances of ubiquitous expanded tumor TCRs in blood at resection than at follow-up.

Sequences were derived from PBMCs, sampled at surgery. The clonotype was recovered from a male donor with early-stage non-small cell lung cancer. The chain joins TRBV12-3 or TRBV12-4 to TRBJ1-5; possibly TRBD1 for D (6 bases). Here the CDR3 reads CASSTGYEPQHF. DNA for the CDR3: TGTGCCAGCAGTACAGGGTATGAGCCCCAGCATTTT.